The TCR beta chain under discussion was sequenced for a study of T cell changes during pregnancy in multiple sclerosis. Germline V gene data show CDR1 as SGHVS and CDR2 as FQNEAQ. V gave up 1 base and J gave up 3 bases, with 4 bases separating them. The CDR3 has 12 amino acids. Sequencing used immunoSEQ multiplex PCR; TCRdb keeps in-frame clones, though not all of them. The sample shows tens of thousands of clones, roughly 90% of them seen only once. This chain uses TRBV7-8 with TRBJ2-7; D gene uncertain. Here the sequenced sample was peripheral blood, taken in the second trimester of pregnancy. This clonotype was obtained from a female donor with multiple sclerosis, enrolled in a pregnancy study. DNA for the CDR3: TGTGCCAGCAGCTTAGTAGACTACGAGCAGTACTTC. It yields the protein CASSLVDYEQYF.